This entry features one T cell receptor beta chain sequence. The sample originates from a study of blood T cell repertoires in COVID-19. Overall study: Material from acute and convalescent COVID-19 was sourced from the United States, Italy and Spain. PBMCs, B-cell-depleted T cells, or T cells provided the cDNA or gDNA that made up the material.

How the authors handled the data: Reference gene primer amplification yielded estimated nucleated cell counts. The protocol was immunoSEQ multiplex PCR, while the TCRdb copy is restricted to in-frame clones and leaves out a portion. V, J and clone size are taken as reported in that table, and D and trimming were inferred from the DNA itself. The data contain about 52,000 clones, 89% of them singletons. This receptor was taken from a man aged 55 to 70 with active COVID-19. The sequencing sample was made of peripheral blood.

The chain's CDR3 is CASSQVGTGRNEQFF. The CDR3 DNA follows: TGCGCCAGCAGCCAAGTCGGGACAGGGAGAAATGAGCAGTTCTTC. This sequence joins TRBV4-1 and TRBJ2-1; 9 bases are a match to TRBD1. CDR3 length equals 15 residues. The germline gives CDR1 MGHRA, CDR2 YSYEKL. Trimming at V came to 1 base and at J to 7 bases, leaving 5 bases not matched to a gene.